This T cell receptor (beta chain) was recorded in a study of shared clonotypes between healthy human individuals (dated by TCRdb to 2018 to 2020). About the investigation overall: The cohort included three men and two women between 18 and 49 years of age. For each donor, CD4 naive and CD4 memory were each given three plates, CD8 naive was given two plates, and CD8 memory was given one plate. Between about 0.85 and 9.5 billion PBMCs per donor were obtained by leukapheresis. To estimate repertoire size and how much clonotypes are shared between individuals, the study performed deep sequencing of blood TCR repertoires from about five healthy adults. To increase sequencing depth and limit assay-specific biases, different laboratories used diverse techniques to prepare libraries and sequence TCR repertoires. Broad study findings and their caveats: Naive subsets generally had larger estimated clonotype richness than memory subsets. Incomplete sequencing was indicated by rarefaction of sorted-subset datasets, despite the large sequencing depth. Across a handful of donors, approximately 5% of naive CD4, roughly 3.5% of naive CD8, under 2.5% of memory CD4, and about 0.44% of memory CD8 clonotypes were shared. Based on pairwise subsampling, the degree of clonotype sharing among donors was expected to be affected by sequencing depth. Because the study included a small number of donors, the genetic and exposure-history diversity represented was limited. Compared with non-shared clonotypes, clonotypes shared by all four sorted-subset donors had higher generation probabilities. Only blood was sampled, and tissue TCR repertoires likely differ from those in blood.

Trimming at the junction amounts to 2 bases on V and 0 bases on J, and the germline ends lie 10 bases apart. From the cysteine through the phenylalanine, the CDR3 covers 14 amino acids. Kept here is only the CDR3 DNA, which spans 42 bases and is read in frame from base 1. CDR1 and CDR2, per the germline V gene (reference sequence), are GTSNPN and SVGIG. This clone was seen only a few times. This clone's antigen is unknown. Base qualities are not provided; no much larger clone lies one nucleotide away. Healthy HIV-negative adults with no recently reported acute infections or vaccinations were included as donors. Only Caucasian adults living in Nashville, Tennessee, USA were represented among the donors. CD4+ T cells were enriched by magnetic negative selection, after which naive cells were positively selected on CD45RA and the negative fraction was taken as the memory subset. After blood collection by leukapheresis, PBMCs were isolated using Ficoll-Histopaque density gradient centrifugation and then cryopreserved in the vapor phase of liquid nitrogen. Analytical flow cytometry was used to check the purity and quantity of each magnetically sorted T cell population. Each sorted fraction had its genomic DNA isolated and then quantified by UV absorbance on a Nanodrop 2000c.

Using the deep immunoSEQ assay, TCR CDR3 regions were amplified from genomic DNA by multiplex PCR. Extracted genomic DNA from each cell subset was distributed evenly across all wells of several immunoSEQ 96-well plates, and each plate was treated as a replicate. For sorted subsets, approximately 210 ng genomic DNA, equal to 30,000 or so T cell genomes, was loaded into each replicate PCR. The purified libraries were quantified using a Qubit 3.0 fluorometer, sized with a Bioanalyzer 2100, and then quantified again using the KAPA Library Quantification kit. Each immunoSEQ 96-well plate was sequenced on its own single-read 150-cycle Illumina NextSeq 550 flow cell. Concerning the study's data processing: Because the immunoSEQ output held only junctional sequences and lacked quality scores, the filtering could not match the filtering applied to full-length reads. To assign V/J genes and CDR3, sequences were annotated using PyIR, a Python wrapper for IgBLAST v1.9, with IMGT germline references. Reads were filtered out if the reads had weak V/J assignments (E-value above 1e-6), no CDR3, stop codons, out-of-frame junctions, or ambiguous translated residues. V3J clonotypes were defined as sequences sharing an identical inferred V gene, J gene, and CDR3 amino acid sequence. Percentage overlap between repertoires was calculated by dividing the number of shared unique clonotypes by the size of the smaller repertoire. Richness of each repertoire was evaluated using RTK rarefaction, the Chao1 estimator, and Recon v2.1 estimates of unobserved clonotypes. For all TCRbeta clonotypes obtained by the gDNA method from a handful of donors, generation probabilities were computed with OLGA. Entries here come from immuneACCESS through TCRdb and include only in-frame sequences with V and J called. Some clones fail to appear in such tables; in the studies checked, an unresolved V gene covers under half of the shortfall, and the cause of the remainder is unknown. The V and J calls and clone size come from that table; D and trimming were worked out from the DNA. The sample yields some 680,000 clones; around three quarters were counted once. Around 2% of the sample lies in the top ten.

The sample comprised memory CD4+ T cells sorted from blood. The sample's cell subset or site label, decoded: CD45RA-negative fraction. This receptor was identified in a woman in her thirties in good health. The chain employs TRBV30 and TRBJ1-2; the D gene is perhaps TRBD1, from 5 matching bases. The CDR3: CAWSSTASNYGYTF. In nucleotides, the sequence is TGTGCCTGGAGTTCGACAGCCTCTAACTATGGCTACACCTTC.